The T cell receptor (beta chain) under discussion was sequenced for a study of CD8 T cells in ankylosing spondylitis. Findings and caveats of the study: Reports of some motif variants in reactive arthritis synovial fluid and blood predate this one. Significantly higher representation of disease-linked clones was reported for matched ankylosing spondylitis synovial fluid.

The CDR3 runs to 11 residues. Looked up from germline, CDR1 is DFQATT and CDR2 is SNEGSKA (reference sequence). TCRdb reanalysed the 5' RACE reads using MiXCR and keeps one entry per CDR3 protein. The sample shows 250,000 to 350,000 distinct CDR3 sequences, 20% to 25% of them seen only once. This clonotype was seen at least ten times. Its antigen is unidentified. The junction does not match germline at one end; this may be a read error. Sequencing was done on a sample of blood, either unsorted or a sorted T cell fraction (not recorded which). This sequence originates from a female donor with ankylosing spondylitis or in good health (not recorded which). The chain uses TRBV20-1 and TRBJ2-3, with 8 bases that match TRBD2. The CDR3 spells CSATWGSGDTF. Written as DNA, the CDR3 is TGCAGTGCTACGTGGGGTAGCGGGGACACCTTT.